The clone carrying this T cell receptor (beta chain) was counted between two and nine times. Its antigen is unknown. Primers used in a second PCR of roughly 6 to 11 cycles were a sample-barcoded 5' primer and a J-beta primer mix. TCRdb independently ran MiXCR on the 5' RACE reads; one entry per CDR3 protein. Here the sample spans hundreds of thousands of distinct CDR3 sequences, around 30% being singletons. The authors drew around 9.3 milliliters of peripheral blood from each donor. Whenever a sample was processed, at least 6 million PBMCs were isolated. The sample comes from a study of blood T cells in healthy people across ages. This CDR3 is 14 amino acids long. CDR1 is DFQATT, CDR2 SNEGSKA, per germline (reference sequence). The V gene lost 1 base and the J gene lost 1 base, with 10 bases spanning the gap. Broader study findings: The unknown donor CMV status may have confounded expanded clonotype changes. Comparison with aged donors showed that long-lived donors had more naive CD4+ cells and higher diversity.

This chain uses TRBV20-1 with TRBJ1-1; no reliable D call. This TCR derives from a woman aged 65 to 85 in good health. The sample consisted of blood. The CDR3 spells CSARVGSPNTEAFF. DNA for the CDR3: TGCAGTGCTAGAGTAGGCAGCCCGAACACTGAAGCTTTCTTT.